This T cell receptor beta chain originates from a study of cytomegalovirus exposure and HLA in healthy donors. Study as a whole: A preliminary data release comprised tens of millions of unique TCRs obtained from HLA-typed donors. Regarding the study as a whole: Cytomegalovirus association was assigned to around 150 TCR beta chains.

Details on this clone: Its antigen is still unknown.

The J segment lost 6 bases and the V segment lost 0 bases, leaving 1 base of the junction unmatched. This CDR3 is built from 15 residues. Germline V gene data show CDR1 as LNHNV and CDR2 as YYDKDF (reference sequence). The PCR made use of 60 Vbeta and 13 Jbeta primers. TCRdb's table, derived via immunoSEQ multiplex PCR, lists solely in-frame clones and lacks some. The data show roughly 170,000 clones, 65% to 75% seen once. The chain employs TRBV15 and TRBJ1-4; 10 bases fit TRBD1. The sample consisted of PBMCs. This receptor was taken from a girl between 10 and 17 years old in good health and CMV-seronegative. Written as DNA, the CDR3 is TGTGCCACCAGCAGAGAGGACAGGGGGGATGAAAAACTGTTTTTT. Translated, it gives CATSREDRGDEKLFF.